This T cell receptor (beta chain) derives from a study of cytomegalovirus exposure and HLA in healthy donors. In the study overall: Early release data held 85 million or so unique TCRs from HLA-typed donors. Study results and caveats: In a later analysis, a missense DCLRE1C variant was linked to TCR beta V- and J-gene trimming. According to an earlier analysis, most TCR beta V segments yielded productive rearrangements about 90% or about 30% of the time.

Researchers ran the PCR with 60 Vbeta and 13 Jbeta primers. Here immunoSEQ multiplex PCR was the method, and the copy in TCRdb shows in-frame clones only, minus some. The sample's table shows about 50,000 clones. In regard to this clone: Its antigen is as yet unknown.

This sequence was found in a woman aged 18-29 years in good health and CMV-seronegative. Sequencing was performed on PBMCs.

The chain's CDR3 is CASSFSRINLEAFF. The CDR3 coding sequence is TGTGCCAGCAGCTTCTCGAGAATTAACCTTGAAGCTTTCTTT. This rearrangement joins TRBV11-2 to TRBJ1-1; D is uncertain. The CDR3 extends over 14 amino acids. Trimming took off 3 bases at V and 7 bases at J, with 15 bases between the two ends. Germline loops: CDR1 SGHAT, CDR2 FQNNGV. Together with reference TRBV11-2 and TRBJ1-1, the CDR3 gives the full variable domain: EAGVAQSPRYKIIEKRQSVAFWCNPISGHATLYWYQQILGQGPKLLIQFQNNGVVDDSQLPKDRFSAERLKGVDSTLKIQPAKLEDSAVYLCASSFSRINLEAFFGQGTRLTVV.